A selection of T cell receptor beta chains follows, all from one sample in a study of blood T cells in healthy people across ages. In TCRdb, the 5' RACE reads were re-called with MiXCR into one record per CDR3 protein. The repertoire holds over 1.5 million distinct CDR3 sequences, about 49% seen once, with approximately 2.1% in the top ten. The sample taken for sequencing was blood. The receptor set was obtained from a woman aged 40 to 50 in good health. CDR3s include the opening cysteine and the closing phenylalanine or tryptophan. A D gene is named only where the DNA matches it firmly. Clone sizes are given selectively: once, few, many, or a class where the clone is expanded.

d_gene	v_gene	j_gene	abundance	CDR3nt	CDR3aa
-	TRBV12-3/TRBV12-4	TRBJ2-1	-	TGTGCCAGCAGTTTCGTTAGTAATAGGGCCAATGAGCAGTTCTTC	CASSFVSNRANEQFF
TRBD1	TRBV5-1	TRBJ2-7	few	TGCGCCAGCAGCTTGGATTTGACAGGGCGGGACGAGCAGTACTTC	CASSLDLTGRDEQYF
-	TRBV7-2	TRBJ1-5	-	TGTGCCGGCAGCACTATGGTTGGGAATCAGCCCCAGCATTTT	CAGSTMVGNQPQHF
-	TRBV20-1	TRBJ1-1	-	TGCAGTGGTAGTAACACTGAAGCTTTCTTT	CSGSNTEAFF
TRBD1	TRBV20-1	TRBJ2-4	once	TGCAGTGCTTTCCGGGACAGGAGGCAATCAATCGCCAAAAACATTCAGTACTTC	CSAFRDRRQSIAKNIQYF
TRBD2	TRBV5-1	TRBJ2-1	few	TGCGCCAGCAGCTTGGCCGTCGGCGGGGGGAGACACAATGAGCAGTTCTTC	CASSLAVGGGRHNEQFF
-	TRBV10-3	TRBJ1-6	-	TGTGCCATCAGTGCGGGGCAAGAGGGCTATAATTCACCCCTCCACTTT	CAISAGQEGYNSPLHF
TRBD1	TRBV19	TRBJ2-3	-	TGTGCCAGTAGCGACCGGACAGGGTTGAAAGATACGCAGTATTTT	CASSDRTGLKDTQYF
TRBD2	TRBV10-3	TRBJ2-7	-	TGTGCCATCAGTGCAACCGGACTAGCGGGGGGAGAGCAGTACTTC	CAISATGLAGGEQYF
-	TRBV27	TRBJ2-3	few	TGTGCCAGCAGTTTCAGTGATTCAGATACGCAGTATTTT	CASSFSDSDTQYF
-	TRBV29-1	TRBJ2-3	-	TGCAGCGCCGAGGGCGGTCGGGTTACAGATACGCAGTATTTT	CSAEGGRVTDTQYF
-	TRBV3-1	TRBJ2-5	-	TGTGCCAGCAGCCCACTACCTACACAAGAGACCCAGTACTTC	CASSPLPTQETQYF
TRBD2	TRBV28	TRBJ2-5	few	TGTGCCAGCAGTTTCGGGACTAGCGGGGGGGAGACCCAGTACTTC	CASSFGTSGGETQYF
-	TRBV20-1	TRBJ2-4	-	TGCAGTGCTAGCCGGCCCTTGAGCAAAAACATTCAGTACTTC	CSASRPLSKNIQYF
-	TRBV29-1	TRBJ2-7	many	TGCAGCGTCGCCCCGGGCAGGGTCACCTACGAGCAGTACTTC	CSVAPGRVTYEQYF
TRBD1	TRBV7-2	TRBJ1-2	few	TGTGCCAGCAGCTTAATGGGACAGGGGGCGAACTATGGCTACACCTTC	CASSLMGQGANYGYTF
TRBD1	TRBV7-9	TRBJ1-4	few	TGTGCCAGCAGCTTAGCCATTTCGGGACAGAATAATGAAAAACTGTTTTTT	CASSLAISGQNNEKLFF
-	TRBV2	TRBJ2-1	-	TGTGCCAGCAGTGAGCGGGGGCAGTTCTTC	CASSERGQFF
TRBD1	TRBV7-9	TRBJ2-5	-	TGTGCCAGCAGCCGGACAAACAGGGGATACCAAGAGACCCAGTACTTC	CASSRTNRGYQETQYF
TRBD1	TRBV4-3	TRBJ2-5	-	TGCGCCAGCAGCCAAGGACAGGGGCCACAAGAGACCCAGTACTTC	CASSQGQGPQETQYF
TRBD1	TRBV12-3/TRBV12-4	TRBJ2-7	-	TGTGCCAGCAGTTATCAAACAGGGGCGTACGAGCAGTACTTC	CASSYQTGAYEQYF
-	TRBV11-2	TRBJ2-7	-	TGTGCCAGCAGCTTAAGGACAGACAGGATCGGCGAGCAGTACTTC	CASSLRTDRIGEQYF
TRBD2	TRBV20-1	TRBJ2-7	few	TGCAGTGCAACGGGACTAGCGGGGAACGTGCAGTACTTC	CSATGLAGNVQYF
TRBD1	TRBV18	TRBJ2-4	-	TGTGCCAGCTCACCACCTAGGGACAGCAAAAACATTCAGTACTTC	CASSPPRDSKNIQYF
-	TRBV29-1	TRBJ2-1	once	TGCTCGGCAGGGCAGATGGGCAATGAGCAGTTCTTC	CSAGQMGNEQFF
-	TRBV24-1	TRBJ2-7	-	TGTGCCACCAGTGACCGAAGAGGGGGTGAGGACGAGCAGTACTTC	CATSDRRGGEDEQYF
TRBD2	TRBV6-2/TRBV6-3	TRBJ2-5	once	TGTGCCAGCAGCAAGGGACTAGCGGGGGGACGACAAGAGACCCAGTACTTC	CASSKGLAGGRQETQYF
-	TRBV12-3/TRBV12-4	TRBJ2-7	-	TGTGCCAGCCGGCGGGGTCATGAGCAGTACTTC	CASRRGHEQYF
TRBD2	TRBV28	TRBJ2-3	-	TGTGCCAGCCTGACTAGCGGAAAGGGGGAAGATACGCAGTATTTT	CASLTSGKGEDTQYF
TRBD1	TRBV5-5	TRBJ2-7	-	TGTGCCAGCAGCTTGGGGGACAGGGATGTATACGAGCAGTACTTC	CASSLGDRDVYEQYF
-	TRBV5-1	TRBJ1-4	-	TGCGCCAGCAGCTTCGCAGCAACTAATGAAAAACTGTTTTTT	CASSFAATNEKLFF
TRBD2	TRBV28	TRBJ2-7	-	TGTGCCAGCAGTCTATCCTATCTAGCGGGGGGGCGCGAGCAGTACTTC	CASSLSYLAGGREQYF
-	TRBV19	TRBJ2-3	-	TGTGCCAGTACCCGGCGGGGAGCTAGCACAGATACGCAGTATTTT	CASTRRGASTDTQYF
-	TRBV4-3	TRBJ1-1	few	TGCGCCAGCAGCCAAGATATTGGGCAAGAAGCTTTCTTT	CASSQDIGQEAFF
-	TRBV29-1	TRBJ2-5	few	TGCAGCGTCCCCGACAGGCCGGAGACCCAGTACTTC	CSVPDRPETQYF
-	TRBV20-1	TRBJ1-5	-	TGCAGTGCTAGAAGCTCAGTTGATCAGCCCCAGCATTTT	CSARSSVDQPQHF
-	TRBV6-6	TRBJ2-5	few	TGTGCCAGCCGATCGACCGGGACCCAGTACTTC	CASRSTGTQYF
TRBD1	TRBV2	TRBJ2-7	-	TGTGCCAGCAAGAGAGAGGGGGCCAACGAGCAGTACTTC	CASKREGANEQYF
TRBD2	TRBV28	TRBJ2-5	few	TGTGCCAGCTGGAGGCGGGGGGGCCAAGAGACCCAGTACTTC	CASWRRGGQETQYF
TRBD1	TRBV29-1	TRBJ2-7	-	TGCAGCGTTGAAGGATCCGGGACAGGGTCCTACGAGCAGTACTTC	CSVEGSGTGSYEQYF
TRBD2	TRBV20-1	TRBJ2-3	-	TGCAGTGCTACCAGCGGGGGGGGCCGTGGAGATACGCAGTATTTT	CSATSGGGRGDTQYF
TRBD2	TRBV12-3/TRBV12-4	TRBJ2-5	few	TGTGCCAGCAGTTTAAGTAGCGGGGGGCGAAAGACCCAGTACTTC	CASSLSSGGRKTQYF
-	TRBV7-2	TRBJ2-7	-	TGTGCCAGCAGCGGCCAGGGGAGCGAGCAGTACTTC	CASSGQGSEQYF
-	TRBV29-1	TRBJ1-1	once	TGCAGCGTTGAGACAGCACAAGAGACTGAAGCTTTCTTT	CSVETAQETEAFF
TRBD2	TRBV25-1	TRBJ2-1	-	TGTGCCAGCAACTTCGGACTAGCTTCCTACAATGAGCAGTTCTTC	CASNFGLASYNEQFF
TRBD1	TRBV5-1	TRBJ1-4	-	TGCGCCAGCAGCTTGGACTCAGGGGGCGGAAATGAAAAACTGTTTTTT	CASSLDSGGGNEKLFF
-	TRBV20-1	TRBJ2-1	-	TGCAGTGCTTGGACCTTATCCTACAATGAGCAGTTCTTC	CSAWTLSYNEQFF
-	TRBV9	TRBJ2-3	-	TGTGCCAGCAGCACTCGGACAGCACATACGCAGTATTTT	CASSTRTAHTQYF
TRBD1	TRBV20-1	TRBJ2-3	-	TGCAGTGCTCCCTACAGGACAGGGTTGGGCACAGATACGCAGTATTTT	CSAPYRTGLGTDTQYF
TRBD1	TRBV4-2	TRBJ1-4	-	TGTGCCAGCAGCCCCGGGGACAGGCTAAATGAAAAACTGTTTTTT	CASSPGDRLNEKLFF
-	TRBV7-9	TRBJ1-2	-	TGTGCCAGCAGCTCACTGACCGGGACACGGGACCGCGTTTATGGCTACACCTTC	CASSSLTGTRDRVYGYTF
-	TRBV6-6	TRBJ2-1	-	TGTGCCAGCAACGTCTGGGGTTTTAATGAGCAGTTCTTC	CASNVWGFNEQFF
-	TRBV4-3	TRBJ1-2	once	TGCGCCAGCAGCCAAGATAATGGGTTCGGTGGCTACACCTTC	CASSQDNGFGGYTF
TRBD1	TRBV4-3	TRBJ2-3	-	TGCGCCAGCAGCCAAGATGCAGGGGGCGTGACAGATACGCAGTATTTT	CASSQDAGGVTDTQYF
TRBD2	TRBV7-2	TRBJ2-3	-	TGTACCAGCAGCGACCTAAAAGCACTAGCGGGGTATAGCACAGATACGCAGTATTTT	CTSSDLKALAGYSTDTQYF
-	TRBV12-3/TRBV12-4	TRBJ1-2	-	TGTGCCAGCAGTACGGGACGGTTAAATGGCTACACCTTC	CASSTGRLNGYTF
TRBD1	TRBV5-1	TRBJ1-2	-	TGCGCCAGCAGCAGGGTGGCGGGACAGATAGTTAACTATGGCTACACCTTC	CASSRVAGQIVNYGYTF
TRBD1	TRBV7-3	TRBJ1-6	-	TGTGCCAGCAGCAAGGACAGGGCTAATTCACCCCTCCACTTT	CASSKDRANSPLHF
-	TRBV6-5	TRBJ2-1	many	TGTGCCAGCAGTTACCGAGGTGGTGAGCAGTTCTTC	CASSYRGGEQFF